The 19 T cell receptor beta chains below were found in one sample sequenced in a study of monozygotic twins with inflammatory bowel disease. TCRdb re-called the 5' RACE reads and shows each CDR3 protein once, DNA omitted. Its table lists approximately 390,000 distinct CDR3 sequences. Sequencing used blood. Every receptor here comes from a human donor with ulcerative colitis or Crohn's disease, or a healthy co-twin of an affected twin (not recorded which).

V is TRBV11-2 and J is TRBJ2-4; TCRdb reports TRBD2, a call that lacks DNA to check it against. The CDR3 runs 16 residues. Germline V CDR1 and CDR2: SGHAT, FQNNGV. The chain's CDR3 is CASSSAGRSAKNIQYF.

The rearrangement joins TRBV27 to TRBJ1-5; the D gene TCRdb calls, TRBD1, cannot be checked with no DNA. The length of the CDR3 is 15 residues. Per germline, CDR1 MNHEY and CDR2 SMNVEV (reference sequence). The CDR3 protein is CASSPEGLGNQPQHF.

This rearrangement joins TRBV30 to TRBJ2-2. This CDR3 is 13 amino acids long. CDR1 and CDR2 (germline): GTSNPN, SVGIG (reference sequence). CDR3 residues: CAWSLTRAGELFF.

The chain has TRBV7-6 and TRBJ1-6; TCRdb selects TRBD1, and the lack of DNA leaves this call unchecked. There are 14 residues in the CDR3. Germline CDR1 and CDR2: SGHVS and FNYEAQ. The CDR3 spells CASSADRSNSPLHF.

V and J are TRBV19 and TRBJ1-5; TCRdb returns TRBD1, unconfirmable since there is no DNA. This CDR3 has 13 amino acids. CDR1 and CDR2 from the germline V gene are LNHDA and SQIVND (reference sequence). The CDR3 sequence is CASNDRESQPQHF.

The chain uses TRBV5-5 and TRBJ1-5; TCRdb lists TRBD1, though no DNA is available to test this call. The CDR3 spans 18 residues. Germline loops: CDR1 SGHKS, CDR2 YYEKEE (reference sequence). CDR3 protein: CASSPGDRAGRSNQPQHF.

CDR3 loop: CASSPLGSGTIGWNEQFF. The rearrangement joins TRBV13 to TRBJ2-1; no DNA is available, so the TRBD2 call from TCRdb remains unchecked. The germline V gene has CDR1 PRHDT and CDR2 FYEKMQ (reference sequence). The CDR3 has 18 amino acids.

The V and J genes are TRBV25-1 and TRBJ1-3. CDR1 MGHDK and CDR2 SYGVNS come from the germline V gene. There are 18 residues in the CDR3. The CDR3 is CASSESVSVLHSGNTIYF. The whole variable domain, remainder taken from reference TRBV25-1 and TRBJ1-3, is EADIYQTPRYLVIGTGKKITLECSQTMGHDKMYWYQQDPGMELHLIHYSYGVNSTEKGDLSSESTVSRIRTEHFPLTLESARPSHTSQYLCASSESVSVLHSGNTIYFGEGSWLTVV.

The CDR3 spells CASSLKGTANTGELFF. This chain uses TRBV5-1 with TRBJ2-2; TCRdb outputs TRBD1, but without DNA this stays unchecked. In germline, CDR1 is SGHRS, CDR2 YFSETQ. This CDR3 is 16 amino acids long.

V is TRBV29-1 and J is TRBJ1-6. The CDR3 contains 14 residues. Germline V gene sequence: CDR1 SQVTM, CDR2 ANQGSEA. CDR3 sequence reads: CSVADFNYNSPLHF.

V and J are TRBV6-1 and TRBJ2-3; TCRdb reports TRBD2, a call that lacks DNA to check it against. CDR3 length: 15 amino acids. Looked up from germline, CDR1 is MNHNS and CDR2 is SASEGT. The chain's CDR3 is CASKGGGGPPDTQYF.

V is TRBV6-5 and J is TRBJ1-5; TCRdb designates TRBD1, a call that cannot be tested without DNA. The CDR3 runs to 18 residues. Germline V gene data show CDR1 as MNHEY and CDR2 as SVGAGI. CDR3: CASSYSFRDKYSNQPQHF.

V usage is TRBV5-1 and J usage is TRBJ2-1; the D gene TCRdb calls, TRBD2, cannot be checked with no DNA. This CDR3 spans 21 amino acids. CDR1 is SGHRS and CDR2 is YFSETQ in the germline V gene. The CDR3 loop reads CASSLSEAGLAVIRGANEQFF.

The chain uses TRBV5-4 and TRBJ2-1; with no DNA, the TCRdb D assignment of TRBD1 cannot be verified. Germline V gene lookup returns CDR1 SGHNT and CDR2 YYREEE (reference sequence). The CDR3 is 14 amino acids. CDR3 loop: CASSFQAGGHEQFF. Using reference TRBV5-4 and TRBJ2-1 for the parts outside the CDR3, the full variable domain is ETGVTQSPTHLIKTRGQQVTLRCSSQSGHNTVSWYQQALGQGPQFIFQYYREEENGRGNFPPRFSGLQFPNYSSELNVNALELDDSALYLCASSFQAGGHEQFFGPGTRLTVL.

CDR3 protein: CASSLFTLSTGELFF. This chain uses TRBV27 with TRBJ2-2; the D call of TRBD2 rests on TCRdb alone, since no DNA is present to check it. CDR3 length: 15 amino acids. The germline CDR1 and CDR2 sequences are MNHEY and SMNVEV (reference sequence).

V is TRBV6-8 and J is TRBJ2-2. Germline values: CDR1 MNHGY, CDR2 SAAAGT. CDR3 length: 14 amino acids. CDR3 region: CASRRQTNTGELFF.

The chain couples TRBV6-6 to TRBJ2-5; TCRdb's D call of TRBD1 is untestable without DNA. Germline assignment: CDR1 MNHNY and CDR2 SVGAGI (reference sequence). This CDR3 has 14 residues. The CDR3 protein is CASSYGTGDESQYF.

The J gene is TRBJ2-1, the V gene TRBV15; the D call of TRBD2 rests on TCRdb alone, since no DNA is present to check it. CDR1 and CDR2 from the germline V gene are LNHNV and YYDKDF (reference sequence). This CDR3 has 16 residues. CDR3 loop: CATSRPTSSGYNEQFF.

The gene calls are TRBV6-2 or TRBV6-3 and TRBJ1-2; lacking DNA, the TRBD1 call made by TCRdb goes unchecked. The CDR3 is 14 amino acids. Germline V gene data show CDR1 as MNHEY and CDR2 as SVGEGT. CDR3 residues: CASTPPGTADGYTF.